The 32 T cell receptor beta chains below all came from one sample that was sequenced in a study of graft-versus-host responses after intestinal transplantation (TCRdb year 2021). Receptor amplification or capture employed the immunoSEQ multiplex PCR assay. TCRdb carries this immuneACCESS record with in-frame sequences only. Its versions omit some clonotypes, under half of them owing to an unresolved V gene in the studies checked, with the rest unexplained. The sample table contains some 39,000 clones; only one count was recorded for 80% to 95% of them. About 3.5% of the sample rests with the top ten. Here the sequenced sample was PBMCs, taken roughly 780 days after intestinal transplantation. Receptors originate from a human patient who received an intestinal transplant, so some T cells may come from the graft donor.

J is TRBJ2-1 and V is TRBV7-3; tentatively, D is TRBD1 (7 bases). CDR1 and CDR2 from the germline V gene are SGHTA and FQGTGA. The CDR3 loop spans 14 amino acids. V dropped 3 bases and J dropped 7 bases, with 13 bases sitting between them. CDR3 loop: CASSFVPGGNEQFF. The CDR3 DNA is TGTGCCAGCAGCTTTGTTCCAGGGGGGAATGAGCAGTTCTTC.

CDR3 loop: CASTVGGYNEQFF. CDR3 in DNA: TGTGCCAGCACGGTGGGGGGTTACAATGAGCAGTTCTTC. The rearrangement uses TRBV2 and TRBJ2-1, with a tentative D call TRBD2 (6 bases). The CDR3 is 13 residues long. With 7 bases removed from V and 4 bases from J, the gap between germline ends came to 11 bases. Germline assignment: CDR1 SNHLY and CDR2 FYNNEI. Together with reference TRBV2 and TRBJ2-1, the CDR3 gives the full variable domain: EPEVTQTPSHQVTQMGQEVILRCVPISNHLYFYWYRQILGQKVEFLVSFYNNEISEKSEIFDDQFSVERPDGSNFTLKIRSTKLEDSAMYFCASTVGGYNEQFFGPGTRLTVL.

This clone was counted a few times. The chain uses TRBV5-1 and TRBJ2-7, with TRBD1 identical over 7 bases. The CDR3 sequence is 14 residues long. With 5 bases clipped from V and 3 bases from J, the junction kept 8 bases outside the gene matches. In germline, CDR1 is SGHRS, CDR2 YFSETQ. CDR3 region: CASSSGTDNYEQYF. The CDR3 bases are TGCGCCAGCAGTTCCGGGACAGATAACTACGAGCAGTACTTC. Full variable domain (missing parts from reference TRBV5-1 and TRBJ2-7): KAGVTQTPRYLIKTRGQQVTLSCSPISGHRSVSWYQQTPGQGLQFLFEYFSETQRNKGNFPGRFSGRQFSNSRSEMNVSTLELGDSALYLCASSSGTDNYEQYFGPGTRLTVT.

The rearrangement uses TRBV10-3 and TRBJ2-1; TRBD1 matches 10 bases. The CDR3 covers 14 residues. The V gene's germline CDR1 is ENHRY and CDR2 SYGVKD. The trim removed 6 bases at V and 7 bases at J, leaving 6 bases unmatched. The CDR3 DNA sequence: TGTGCCATCAGGTTGACAGGGGGCGCGAATGAGCAGTTCTTC. Translation: CAIRLTGGANEQFF.

The chain links TRBV2 to TRBJ1-5; 9 positions match TRBD1. CDR3 size: 15 residues. Germline trimming cut 6 bases from V and 1 base from J; bases unmatched to any gene: 4. Germline CDR1 and CDR2: SNHLY and FYNNEI. CDR3 DNA: TGTGCCAGCAGAGCCGGGACAGGGAGCAATCAGCCCCAGCATTTT. Translating gives CASRAGTGSNQPQHF.

This sequence joins TRBV2 and TRBJ2-5, with 8 bases that match TRBD2. CDR1 and CDR2 from the germline V gene are SNHLY and FYNNEI. The CDR3 extends over 14 amino acids. The V gene end was trimmed by 7 bases and the J gene end by 5 bases; junction bases not matched to a gene: 9. The CDR3 nucleotides read TGTGCCAGCACCGGGGGGACTAGACGGGAGACCCAGTACTTC. This codes for CASTGGTRRETQYF.

J is TRBJ2-7 and V is TRBV27; D perhaps matches TRBD2 (5 bases). Per germline, CDR1 MNHEY and CDR2 SMNVEV (reference sequence). The CDR3 spans 17 residues. Trimming removed 4 bases from V and 7 bases from J, with 26 bases in between. The CDR3, as DNA: TGTGCCAGCAGTTCTTTCCCCTGGTACCGCACTACGGGAGAGCAGTACTTC. Protein product: CASSSFPWYRTTGEQYF.

The chain has TRBV6-9 and TRBJ2-7; D is possibly TRBD2 (6 bases). Trimming took 7 bases from V and 4 from J, leaving 17 bases between them. This CDR3 has 14 residues. CDR1 and CDR2 (germline): MNHGY, SVAAGI. In DNA, the CDR3 is TGTGCCAGCAAGCAAGACGACGGGGGTTACGAGCAGTACTTC. It yields the protein CASKQDDGGYEQYF.

This chain uses TRBV19 with TRBJ1-2, with a possible D match to TRBD1 (5 bases). CDR1 is LNHDA, CDR2 SQIVND, per germline (reference sequence). CDR3 length: 16 amino acids. Trimming took off 3 bases at V and 5 bases at J, with 19 bases between the two ends. DNA for the CDR3: TGTGCCAGTAGTATGGAGGTTGGGGACCTACCTTATGGCTACACCTTC. It is translated as CASSMEVGDLPYGYTF. Full variable domain (missing parts from reference TRBV19 and TRBJ1-2): DGGITQSPKYLFRKEGQNVTLSCEQNLNHDAMYWYRQDPGQGLRLIYYSQIVNDFQKGDIAEGYSVSREKKESFPLTVTSAQKNPTAFYLCASSMEVGDLPYGYTFGSGTRLTVV.

The chain is built from TRBV6-6 and TRBJ2-2, with a weak D call TRBD2 (6 bases). The CDR3 covers 14 residues. The germline V and J ends were trimmed by 5 bases and 4 bases, with 11 bases remaining between them. Germline V CDR1 and CDR2: MNHNY, SVGAGI (reference sequence). CDR3 nucleotide sequence: TGTGCCAGCAGTCAGGGACTGACCACCGGGGAGCTGTTTTTT. Protein sequence: CASSQGLTTGELFF.

V is TRBV5-1 and J is TRBJ2-1; the match to TRBD2 covers 9 bases. With 4 bases clipped from V and 6 bases from J, the junction kept 20 bases outside the gene matches. CDR1 SGHRS and CDR2 YFSETQ come from the germline V gene. The CDR3 totals 19 residues. The DNA for the CDR3 is TGCGCCAGCAGCACGGACCCGGGCGGGAGGGCCCTGCGTTCCAATGAGCAGTTCTTC. Residues: CASSTDPGGRALRSNEQFF.

A few counts support this clone. This chain links TRBV2 with TRBJ1-4; TRBD1 might be the D (5 bases). This CDR3 spans 13 amino acids. Germline V gives CDR1 SNHLY, CDR2 FYNNEI. Trimming removed 1 base at V and 8 bases at J, with 8 bases between. The CDR3 sequence: CASSEETGEKLFF. As DNA, the CDR3 is TGTGCCAGCAGTGAAGAAACAGGCGAAAAACTGTTTTTT.

This sequence joins TRBV7-9 and TRBJ1-1, with D uncertain. V was shortened by 6 bases and J by 0 bases, with 20 bases between the two germline ends. CDR3 length equals 17 residues. Germline V gene lookup returns CDR1 SEHNR and CDR2 FQNEAQ (reference sequence). This chain's CDR3 is CASSSLRGPILNTEAFF. The CDR3 coding sequence is TGTGCCAGCAGTTCCCTCCGAGGGCCAATATTGAACACTGAAGCTTTCTTT.

The CDR3 nucleotides are TGTGCCATCAGTGAGGGCAGGGCCTCCACAGATACGCAGTATTTT. Translating gives CAISEGRASTDTQYF. The chain uses TRBV10-3 and TRBJ2-3, with TRBD1 as a possible D gene (5 bases). CDR1 and CDR2 (germline): ENHRY, SYGVKD. The V gene lost 2 bases and the J gene lost 2 bases, with 11 bases spanning the gap. This CDR3 contains 15 residues.

The chain employs TRBV7-6 and TRBJ2-5; D is possibly TRBD2 (5 bases). This CDR3 is built from 16 residues. The germline gives CDR1 SGHVS, CDR2 FNYEAQ. Trimming shortened V by 5 bases and J by 4 bases, and 20 bases separated the two germline ends. DNA of the CDR3: TGTGCCAGCAGCACCCACCCGGGGAGTAGAGTAGAGACCCAGTACTTC. Its protein product is CASSTHPGSRVETQYF.

V and J are TRBV4-1 and TRBJ2-1; D perhaps matches TRBD2 (6 bases). There are 16 residues in the CDR3. The germline V and J ends were trimmed by 2 bases and 8 bases, with 19 bases remaining between them. The germline V gene encodes CDR1 MGHRA and CDR2 YSYEKL. The DNA of the CDR3 is TGCGCCAGCAGCCAAAGGTCGGGGGTCGGACCCGATGAGCAGTTCTTC. Its protein is CASSQRSGVGPDEQFF.

The chain is built from TRBV7-9 and TRBJ1-2, with a tentative D call TRBD1 (6 bases). The V end lost 5 bases, the J end lost 2 bases, and 24 bases lay between the germline ends. The CDR3 extends over 18 amino acids. Germline loops: CDR1 SEHNR, CDR2 FQNEAQ (reference sequence). CDR3 nucleotides: TGTGCCAGCAGCCCCGGACAGCTTTCCCCTGGGGGAAACTATGGCTACACCTTC. Translating it yields CASSPGQLSPGGNYGYTF.

The chain couples TRBV20-1 to TRBJ2-7; possible D gene TRBD1, 5 bases. CDR1 and CDR2 (germline): DFQATT, SNEGSKA (reference sequence). Between the trimmed V and J ends, which lost 5 bases and 4 bases, there was a span of 6 bases. This CDR3 comprises 10 residues. CDR3 in DNA: TGCAGTGCTGGACAATACGAGCAGTACTTC. Translated: CSAGQYEQYF.

The gene calls are TRBV7-9 and TRBJ1-2; D remains ambiguous. The length of the CDR3 is 13 residues. The V and J ends lost 0 bases and 5 bases respectively, with 7 bases between them. Looked up from germline, CDR1 is SEHNR and CDR2 is FQNEAQ (reference sequence). CDR3 amino acids: CASSLAPQYGYTF. The CDR3 DNA reads TGTGCCAGCAGCTTAGCCCCGCAGTATGGCTACACCTTC.

The chain couples TRBV27 to TRBJ2-3; 8 bases are a match to TRBD1. The CDR3 runs 18 residues. The germline gives CDR1 MNHEY, CDR2 SMNVEV (reference sequence). Trimming took 9 bases from V and 4 from J; bases not matched to a gene: 21. This CDR3 reads CARGTEQAGRQGPDTQYF. CDR3 nucleotides: TGTGCCAGAGGGACTGAACAAGCAGGGAGACAGGGGCCAGATACGCAGTATTTT.

The rearrangement uses TRBV19 and TRBJ2-4, with 11 nucleotides matching TRBD2. This CDR3 comprises 15 residues. From germline, CDR1 is LNHDA and CDR2 SQIVND (reference sequence). V gave up 4 bases and J gave up 9 bases; unmatched junction bases: 8. The CDR3 loop is CASSTLSSGGFIQYF. The CDR3 DNA reads TGTGCCAGTAGTACACTCTCTAGCGGGGGGTTCATTCAGTACTTC.

There are a few counts of this clone. The rearrangement links TRBV18 to TRBJ1-5, with 7 bases aligning to TRBD1. CDR3 length: 14 amino acids. The ends lost 2 bases at V and 7 bases at J; junction bases unmatched: 5. Germline-derived CDR1 and CDR2 are KGHSH and LQKENI. This CDR3 is CASSPGQGGQPQHF. CDR3 DNA: TGTGCCAGCTCACCAGGGCAGGGGGGCCAGCCCCAGCATTTT.

The chain combines TRBV6-5 with TRBJ1-3; maybe TRBD1 (6 bases). Trimming removed 5 bases from V and 7 bases from J, with 18 bases in between. Germline loops: CDR1 MNHEY, CDR2 SVGAGI. The CDR3 has 15 amino acids. The CDR3 DNA is TGTGCCAGCAGTCTCCCGAGGGGGGGTAGCAACACCATATATTTT. It codes for CASSLPRGGSNTIYF.

The V and J genes are TRBV15 and TRBJ2-7; possible D gene TRBD2, 6 bases. V lost 0 bases and J 8 bases, leaving 14 bases between the germline ends. Germline CDR1 is LNHNV and CDR2 is YYDKDF (reference sequence). This CDR3 has 14 amino acids. CDR3 DNA sequence: TGTGCCACCAGCAGAGATTCGGGGGTGGCTAAGCAGTACTTC. It encodes CATSRDSGVAKQYF. Based on the CDR3 plus reference TRBV15 and TRBJ2-7, the full variable domain is DAMVIQNPRYQVTQFGKPVTLSCSQTLNHNVMYWYQQKSSQAPKLLFHYYDKDFNNEADTPDNFQSRRPNTSFCFLDIRSPGLGDTAMYLCATSRDSGVAKQYFGPGTRLTVT.

This clone came up once. The chain carries TRBV5-1 and TRBJ1-2; 9 bases align to TRBD1. V was pared by 5 bases and J by 2 bases, with 7 bases of the junction left unmatched. CDR3 length equals 15 residues. The V gene's germline CDR1 is SGHRS and CDR2 YFSETQ. This CDR3 is CASSQNRGRNYGYTF. CDR3 bases: TGCGCCAGCAGTCAAAACAGGGGGCGCAACTATGGCTACACCTTC.

This clone was seen a single time. The chain links TRBV7-6 to TRBJ2-7, with 7 bases lining up with TRBD2. Per the germline V gene, CDR1 is SGHVS and CDR2 is FNYEAQ. CDR3 length: 18 amino acids. V shed 3 bases, J shed 6 bases, and the junction held 20 bases outside the gene matches. DNA of the CDR3: TGTGCCAGCAGCTTGGCCGGGGCAACCGGACTAGAAGTAGGCGAGCAGTACTTC. It codes for CASSLAGATGLEVGEQYF. The whole variable domain, remainder taken from reference TRBV7-6 and TRBJ2-7, is GAGVSQSPRYKVTKRGQDVALRCDPISGHVSLYWYRQALGQGPEFLTYFNYEAQQDKSGLPNDRFSAERPEGSISTLTIQRTEQRDSAMYRCASSLAGATGLEVGEQYFGPGTRLTVT.

The V call is TRBV11-2, the J call TRBJ2-7; maybe TRBD2 (6 bases). The V gene's germline CDR1 is SGHAT and CDR2 FQNNGV. Trimming took off 4 bases at V and 2 bases at J, with 12 bases between the two ends. The CDR3 is 14 amino acids. The CDR3 bases are TGTGCCAGCAGCTGGGGGACTCTGACCTACGAGCAGTACTTC. Its translation: CASSWGTLTYEQYF.

CDR3 in amino acids: CASSGLAGAFPLDTQYF. CDR3 sequence (DNA): TGTGCCAGCAGCGGGCTAGCGGGAGCCTTTCCTTTAGATACGCAGTATTTT. The gene calls are TRBV11-2 and TRBJ2-3; 10 positions agree with TRBD2. J was trimmed by 5 bases and V by 5 bases; bases with no gene match: 13. This CDR3 contains 17 residues. The germline V gene encodes CDR1 SGHAT and CDR2 FQNNGV.

The chain combines TRBV20-1 with TRBJ2-5; 8 bases are a match to TRBD1. The J call is uncertain, as TRBJ2-7 better fits the DNA end. Germline V gene sequence: CDR1 DFQATT, CDR2 SNEGSKA (reference sequence). The CDR3 loop spans 11 amino acids. The CDR3 loop reads CSGQGADEQYF. CDR3 sequence (DNA): TGCAGTGGGCAGGGGGCAGACGAGCAGTACTTC.

The chain has TRBV6-5 and TRBJ2-1, with no clear D. CDR3 size: 13 residues. The V gene lost 7 bases and the J gene lost 8 bases, with 15 bases spanning the gap. CDR1 and CDR2 from the germline V gene are MNHEY and SVGAGI. This CDR3 reads CASNQATFDEQFF. The CDR3 DNA sequence: TGTGCCAGCAACCAGGCGACATTTGATGAGCAGTTCTTC.

The rearrangement joins TRBV7-3 to TRBJ2-1, with 7 bases that match TRBD2. Germline CDR1 and CDR2: SGHTA and FQGTGA. CDR3 length: 16 residues. V gave up 3 bases and J gave up 0 bases; unmatched junction bases: 5. CDR3 in amino acids: CASSFFPGGSYNEQFF. DNA for the CDR3: TGTGCCAGCAGCTTCTTCCCGGGGGGCTCCTACAATGAGCAGTTCTTC.

The V call is TRBV7-9, the J call TRBJ1-1, with D uncertain. This CDR3 region has 13 residues. CDR1 SEHNR and CDR2 FQNEAQ come from the germline V gene (reference sequence). V gave up 1 base and J gave up 3 bases, with 6 bases separating them. The CDR3 DNA follows: TGTGCCAGCAGCTTAGGGGGTGACACTGAAGCTTTCTTT. Its protein product is CASSLGGDTEAFF.